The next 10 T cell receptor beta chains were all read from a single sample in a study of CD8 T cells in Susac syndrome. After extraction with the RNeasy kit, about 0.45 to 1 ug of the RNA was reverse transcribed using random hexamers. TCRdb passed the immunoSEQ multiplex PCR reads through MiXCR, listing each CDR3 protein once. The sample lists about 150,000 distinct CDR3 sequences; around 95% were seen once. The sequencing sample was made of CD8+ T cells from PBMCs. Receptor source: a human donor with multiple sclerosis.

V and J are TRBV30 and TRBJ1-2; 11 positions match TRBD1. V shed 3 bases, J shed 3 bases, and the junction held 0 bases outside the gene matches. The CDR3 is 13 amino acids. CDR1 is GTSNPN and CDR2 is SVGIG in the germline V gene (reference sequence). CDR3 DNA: TGTGCCTGGAGGGGACAGGGGGACTATGGCTACACCTTC. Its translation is CAWRGQGDYGYTF.

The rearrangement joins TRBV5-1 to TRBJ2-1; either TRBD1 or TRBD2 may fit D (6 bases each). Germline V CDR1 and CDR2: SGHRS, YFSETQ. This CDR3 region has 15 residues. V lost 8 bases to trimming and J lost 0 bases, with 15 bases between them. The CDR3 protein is CARTQGTGSYNEQFF. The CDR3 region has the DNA TGCGCCAGGACCCAGGGGACTGGCTCCTACAATGAGCAGTTCTTC.

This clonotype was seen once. The CDR3: CSVDRSAEHGYGYTF. As DNA, the CDR3 is TGCAGCGTTGATAGGTCGGCCGAGCATGGCTATGGCTACACCTTC. The chain is built from TRBV29-1 and TRBJ1-2, with no clear D. The CDR3 has 15 residues. Germline assignment: CDR1 SQVTM and CDR2 ANQGSEA. Trimming stripped 3 bases from V and 4 bases from J, with 18 bases between. Drawing the rest from reference TRBV29-1 and TRBJ1-2, the complete variable domain is SAVISQKPSRDICQRGTSLTIQCQVDSQVTMMFWYRQQPGQSLTLIATANQGSEATYESGFVIDKFPISRPNLTFSTLTVSNMSPEDSSIYLCSVDRSAEHGYGYTFGSGTRLTVV.

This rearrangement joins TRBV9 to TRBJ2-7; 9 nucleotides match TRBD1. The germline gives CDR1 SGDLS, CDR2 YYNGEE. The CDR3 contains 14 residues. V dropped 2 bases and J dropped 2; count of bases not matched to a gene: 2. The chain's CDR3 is CASSVGDRAYEQYF. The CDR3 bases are TGTGCCAGCAGCGTGGGGGACAGGGCCTACGAGCAGTACTTC.

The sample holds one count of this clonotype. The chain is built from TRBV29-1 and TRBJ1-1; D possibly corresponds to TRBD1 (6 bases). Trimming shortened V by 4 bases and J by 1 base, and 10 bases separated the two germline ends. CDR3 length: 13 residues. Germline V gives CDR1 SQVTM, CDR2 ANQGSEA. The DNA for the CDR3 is TGCAGCGTTGTCAGGGGCAGGAACACTGAAGCTTTCTTT. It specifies CSVVRGRNTEAFF.

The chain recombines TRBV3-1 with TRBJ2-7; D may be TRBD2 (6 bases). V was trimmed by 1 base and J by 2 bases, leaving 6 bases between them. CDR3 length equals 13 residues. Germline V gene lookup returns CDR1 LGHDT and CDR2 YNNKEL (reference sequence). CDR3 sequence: CASSQAGAYEQYF. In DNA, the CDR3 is TGTGCCAGCAGCCAAGCGGGGGCCTACGAGCAGTACTTC.

CDR3 in DNA: TGTGCCAGCAGCATTAATAATGAGCAGTTCTTC. Translating it yields CASSINNEQFF. The chain employs TRBV7-9 and TRBJ2-1, with D unclear. The CDR3 length is 11 residues. V was cut by 5 bases and J by 7 bases, with 6 bases left in between. Germline CDR1 SEHNR, CDR2 FQNEAQ (reference sequence).

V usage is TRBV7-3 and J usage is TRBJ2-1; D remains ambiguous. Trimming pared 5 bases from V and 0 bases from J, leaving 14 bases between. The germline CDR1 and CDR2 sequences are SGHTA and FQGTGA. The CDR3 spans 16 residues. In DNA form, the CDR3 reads TGTGCCAGCAGCGCTACCCCGACAACCTCCTACAATGAGCAGTTCTTC. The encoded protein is CASSATPTTSYNEQFF.

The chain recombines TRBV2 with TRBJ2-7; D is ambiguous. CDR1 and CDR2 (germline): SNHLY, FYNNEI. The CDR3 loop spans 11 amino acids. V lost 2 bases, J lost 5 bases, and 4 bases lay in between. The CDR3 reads CASSEIDEQYV. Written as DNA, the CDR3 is TGTGCCAGCAGTGAAATAGACGAGCAGTACGTC.

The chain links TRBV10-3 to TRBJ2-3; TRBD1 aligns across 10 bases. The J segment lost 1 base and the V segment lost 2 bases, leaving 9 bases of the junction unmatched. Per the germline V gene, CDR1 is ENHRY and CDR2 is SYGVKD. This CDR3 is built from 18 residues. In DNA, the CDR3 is TGTGCCATCAGTGAGCCGGAAACCGGGACAGGGGGCACAGATACGCAGTATTTT. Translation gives CAISEPETGTGGTDTQYF.